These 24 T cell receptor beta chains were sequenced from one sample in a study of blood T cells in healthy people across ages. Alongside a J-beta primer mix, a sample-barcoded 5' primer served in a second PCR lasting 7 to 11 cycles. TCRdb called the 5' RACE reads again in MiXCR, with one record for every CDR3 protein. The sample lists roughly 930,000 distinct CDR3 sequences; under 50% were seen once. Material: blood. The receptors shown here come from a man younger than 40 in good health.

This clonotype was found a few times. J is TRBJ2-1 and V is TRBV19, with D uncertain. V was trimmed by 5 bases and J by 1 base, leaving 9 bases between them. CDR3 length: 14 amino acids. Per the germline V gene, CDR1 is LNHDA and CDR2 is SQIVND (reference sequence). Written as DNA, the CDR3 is TGTGCCAGTAGTCGTCAACCGTCCTACAATGAGCAGTTCTTC. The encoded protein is CASSRQPSYNEQFF.

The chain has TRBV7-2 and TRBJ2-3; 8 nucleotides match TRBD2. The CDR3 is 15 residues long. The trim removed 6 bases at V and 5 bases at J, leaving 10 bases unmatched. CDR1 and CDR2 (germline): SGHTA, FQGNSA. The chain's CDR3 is CASSYRGGPEDTQYF. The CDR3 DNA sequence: TGTGCCAGCAGTTATCGGGGGGGCCCAGAAGATACGCAGTATTTT.

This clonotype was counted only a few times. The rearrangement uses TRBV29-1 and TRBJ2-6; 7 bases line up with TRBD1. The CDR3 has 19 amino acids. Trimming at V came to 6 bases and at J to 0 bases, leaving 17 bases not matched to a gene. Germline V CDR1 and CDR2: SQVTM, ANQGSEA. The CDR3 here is CSVRTFKTGSFSGANVLTF. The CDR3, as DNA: TGCAGCGTCCGAACCTTCAAGACAGGGTCTTTCTCTGGGGCCAACGTCCTGACTTTC. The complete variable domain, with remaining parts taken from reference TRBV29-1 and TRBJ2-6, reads SAVISQKPSRDICQRGTSLTIQCQVDSQVTMMFWYRQQPGQSLTLIATANQGSEATYESGFVIDKFPISRPNLTFSTLTVSNMSPEDSSIYLCSVRTFKTGSFSGANVLTFGAGSRLTVL.

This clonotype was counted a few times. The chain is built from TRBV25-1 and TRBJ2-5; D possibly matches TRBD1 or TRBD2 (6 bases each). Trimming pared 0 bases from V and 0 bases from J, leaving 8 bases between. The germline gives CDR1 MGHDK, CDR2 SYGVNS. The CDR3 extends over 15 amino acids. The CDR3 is CASSEYRGDQETQYF. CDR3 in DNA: TGTGCCAGCAGTGAATATAGGGGGGACCAAGAGACCCAGTACTTC.

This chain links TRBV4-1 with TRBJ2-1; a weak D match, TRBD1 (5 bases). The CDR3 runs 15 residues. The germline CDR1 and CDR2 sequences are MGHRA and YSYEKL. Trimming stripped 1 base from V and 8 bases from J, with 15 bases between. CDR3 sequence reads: CASSQVTPGLDEQFF. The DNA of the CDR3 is TGCGCCAGCAGCCAAGTGACTCCAGGGTTAGATGAGCAGTTCTTC.

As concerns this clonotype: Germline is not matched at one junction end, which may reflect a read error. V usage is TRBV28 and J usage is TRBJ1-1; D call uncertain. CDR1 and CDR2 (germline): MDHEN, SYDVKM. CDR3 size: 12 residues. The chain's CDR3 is CAGSFGNTEAFF. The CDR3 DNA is TGTGCCGGCAGTTTTGGGAACACTGAAGCTTTCTTT.

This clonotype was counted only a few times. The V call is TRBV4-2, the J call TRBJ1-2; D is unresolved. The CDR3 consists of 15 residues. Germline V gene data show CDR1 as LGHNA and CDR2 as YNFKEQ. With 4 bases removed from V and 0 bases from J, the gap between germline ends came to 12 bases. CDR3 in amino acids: CASSLSTGANYGYTF. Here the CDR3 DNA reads TGTGCCAGCAGCCTATCTACTGGGGCTAACTATGGCTACACCTTC.

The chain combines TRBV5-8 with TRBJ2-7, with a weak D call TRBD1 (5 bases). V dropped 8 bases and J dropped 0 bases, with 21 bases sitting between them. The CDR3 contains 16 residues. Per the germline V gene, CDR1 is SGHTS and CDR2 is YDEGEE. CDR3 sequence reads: CASRWGQGLNSYEQYF. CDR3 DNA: TGTGCCAGTCGGTGGGGTCAGGGCCTCAACTCCTACGAGCAGTACTTC.

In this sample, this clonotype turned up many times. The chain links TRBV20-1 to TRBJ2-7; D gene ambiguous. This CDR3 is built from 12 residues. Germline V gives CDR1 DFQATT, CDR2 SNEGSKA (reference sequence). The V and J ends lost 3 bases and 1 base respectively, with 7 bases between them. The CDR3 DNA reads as TGCAGTGCTAGGGGAAATTCCTACGAGCAGTACTTC. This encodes CSARGNSYEQYF.

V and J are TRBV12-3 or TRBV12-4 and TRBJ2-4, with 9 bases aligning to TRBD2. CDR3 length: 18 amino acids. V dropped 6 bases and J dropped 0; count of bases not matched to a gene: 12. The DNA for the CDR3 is TGTGCCAGCAGGGACAACTGGGCGGGGGGGCTAGCCAAAAACATTCAGTACTTC. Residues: CASRDNWAGGLAKNIQYF.

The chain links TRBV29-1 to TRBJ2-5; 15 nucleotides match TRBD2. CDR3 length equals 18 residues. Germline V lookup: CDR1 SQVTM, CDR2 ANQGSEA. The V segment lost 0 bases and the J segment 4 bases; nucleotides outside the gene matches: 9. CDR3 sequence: CSVEDGLAGGLGVETQYF. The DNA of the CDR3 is TGCAGCGTTGAAGATGGACTAGCGGGGGGGCTGGGGGTAGAGACCCAGTACTTC.

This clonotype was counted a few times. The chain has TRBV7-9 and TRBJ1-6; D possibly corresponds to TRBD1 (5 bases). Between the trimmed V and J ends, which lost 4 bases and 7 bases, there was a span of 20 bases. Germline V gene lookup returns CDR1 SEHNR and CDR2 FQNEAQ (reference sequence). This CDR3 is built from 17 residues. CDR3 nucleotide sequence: TGTGCCAGCAGCTCCAGGACGGAAGGGGACGTCAATTCACCCCTCCACTTT. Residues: CASSSRTEGDVNSPLHF.

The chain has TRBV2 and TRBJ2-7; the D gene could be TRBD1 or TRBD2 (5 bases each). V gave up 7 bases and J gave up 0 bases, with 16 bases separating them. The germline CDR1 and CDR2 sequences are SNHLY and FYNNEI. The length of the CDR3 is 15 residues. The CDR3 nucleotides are TGTGCCAGCACTATCCGGGACGGTAACTCCTACGAGCAGTACTTC. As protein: CASTIRDGNSYEQYF.

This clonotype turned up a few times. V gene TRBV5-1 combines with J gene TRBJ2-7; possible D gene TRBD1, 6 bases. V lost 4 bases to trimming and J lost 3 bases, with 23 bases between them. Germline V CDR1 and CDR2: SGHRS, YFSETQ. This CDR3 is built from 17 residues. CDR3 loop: CASSPRQDPYYYYEQYF. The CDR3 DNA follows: TGCGCCAGCAGCCCCAGACAGGACCCCTACTACTACTACGAGCAGTACTTC.

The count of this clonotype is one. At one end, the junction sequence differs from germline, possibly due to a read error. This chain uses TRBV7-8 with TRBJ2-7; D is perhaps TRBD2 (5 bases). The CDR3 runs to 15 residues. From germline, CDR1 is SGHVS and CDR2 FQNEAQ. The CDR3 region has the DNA TGTGCCAGCAGCTTAGTCCCGGGGAGCTCCTACGGGCAGTACTTC. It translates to CASSLVPGSSYGQYF.

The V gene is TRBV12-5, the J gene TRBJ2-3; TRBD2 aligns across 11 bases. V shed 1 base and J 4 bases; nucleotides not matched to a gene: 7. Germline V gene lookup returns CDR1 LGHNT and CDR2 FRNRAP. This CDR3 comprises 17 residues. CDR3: CASGLALTSGGADTQYF. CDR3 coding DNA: TGTGCTAGTGGTTTGGCCCTTACTAGCGGGGGAGCAGATACGCAGTATTTT.

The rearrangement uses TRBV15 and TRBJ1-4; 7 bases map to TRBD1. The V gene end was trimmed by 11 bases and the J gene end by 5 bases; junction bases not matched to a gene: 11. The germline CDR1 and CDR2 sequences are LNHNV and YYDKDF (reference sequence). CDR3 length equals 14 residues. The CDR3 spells CAAWPGQQNEKLFF. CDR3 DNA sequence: TGTGCCGCCTGGCCGGGACAGCAGAATGAAAAACTGTTTTTT. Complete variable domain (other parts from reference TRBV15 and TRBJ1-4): DAMVIQNPRYQVTQFGKPVTLSCSQTLNHNVMYWYQQKSSQAPKLLFHYYDKDFNNEADTPDNFQSRRPNTSFCFLDIRSPGLGDTAMYLCAAWPGQQNEKLFFGSGTQLSVL.

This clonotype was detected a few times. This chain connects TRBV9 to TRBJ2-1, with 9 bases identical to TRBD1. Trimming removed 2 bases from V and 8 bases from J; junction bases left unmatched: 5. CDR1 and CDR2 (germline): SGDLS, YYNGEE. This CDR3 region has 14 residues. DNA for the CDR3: TGTGCCAGCAGCGTGACAGGGGGGATCTATGAGCAGTTCTTC. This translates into CASSVTGGIYEQFF.

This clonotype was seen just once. CDR3 protein: CASTFEGRVRGYTF. The DNA of the CDR3 is TGTGCCAGCACCTTTGAAGGGCGCGTGAGGGGCTACACCTTC. The chain recombines TRBV28 with TRBJ1-2; no clear D gene. Germline CDR1 reads MDHEN; CDR2 reads SYDVKM. The CDR3 extends over 14 amino acids. The V end was cut by 7 bases, the J end by 8 bases, with 20 bases between.

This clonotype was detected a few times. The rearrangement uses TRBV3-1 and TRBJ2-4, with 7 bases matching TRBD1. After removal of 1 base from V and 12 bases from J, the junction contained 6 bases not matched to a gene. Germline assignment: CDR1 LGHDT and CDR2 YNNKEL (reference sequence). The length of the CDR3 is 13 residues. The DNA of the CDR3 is TGTGCCAGCAGCCAAGGGCAACAGGGGCCTCAGTACTTC. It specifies CASSQGQQGPQYF.

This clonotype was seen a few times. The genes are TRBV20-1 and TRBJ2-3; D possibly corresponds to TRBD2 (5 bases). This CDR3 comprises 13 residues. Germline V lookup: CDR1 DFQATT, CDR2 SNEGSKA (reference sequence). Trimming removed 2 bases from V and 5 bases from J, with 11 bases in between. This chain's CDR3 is CSARPRRGDTQYF. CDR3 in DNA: TGCAGTGCTAGACCCCGCCGGGGAGATACGCAGTATTTT.

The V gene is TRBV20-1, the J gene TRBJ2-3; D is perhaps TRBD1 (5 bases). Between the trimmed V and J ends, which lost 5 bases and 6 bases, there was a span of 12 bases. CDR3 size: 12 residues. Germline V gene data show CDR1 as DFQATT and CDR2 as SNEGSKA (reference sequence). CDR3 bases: TGCAGTGCTGTATGGGGCCTTGATACGCAGTATTTT. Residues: CSAVWGLDTQYF.

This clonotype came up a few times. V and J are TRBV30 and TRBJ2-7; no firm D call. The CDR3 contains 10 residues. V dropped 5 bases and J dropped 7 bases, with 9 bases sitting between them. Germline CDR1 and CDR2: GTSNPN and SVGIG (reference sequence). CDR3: CAWGYNEQYF. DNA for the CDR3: TGTGCCTGGGGCTACAATGAGCAGTACTTC.

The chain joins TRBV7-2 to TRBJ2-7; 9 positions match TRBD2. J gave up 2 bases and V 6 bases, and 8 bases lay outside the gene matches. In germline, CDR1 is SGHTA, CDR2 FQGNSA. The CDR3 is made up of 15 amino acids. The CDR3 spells CASRPSGGKAYEQYF. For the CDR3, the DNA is TGTGCCAGCAGACCGAGCGGGGGGAAAGCCTACGAGCAGTACTTC.